These 25 T cell receptor beta chains share one sample of origin, sequenced in a study of shared clonotypes between healthy human individuals. Assay used: immunoSEQ multiplex PCR; TCRdb lists only in-frame clones, some missing. This sample has 400,000 or so clones; around 96% occur once, and the top ten carry more than 0.3%. Input material: memory CD8+ T cells sorted from blood. Subset meaning: CD45RO+ cells pooled with CCR7-negative TemRA cells. These TCRs come from a man in his thirties or forties in good health.

The V and J genes are TRBV10-2 and TRBJ2-1, with D unclear. V lost 3 bases and J 7 bases, leaving 7 bases between the germline ends. Looked up from germline, CDR1 is WSHSY and CDR2 is SAAADI. This CDR3 region has 12 residues. CDR3 DNA: TGCGCCAGCAGTGAACGGCGAAATGAGCAGTTCTTC. It encodes CASSERRNEQFF.

The chain carries TRBV28 and TRBJ2-5; D gene unclear. The CDR3 runs to 13 residues. Germline CDR1 is MDHEN and CDR2 is SYDVKM. V lost 6 bases to trimming and J lost 4 bases, with 12 bases between them. CDR3 in amino acids: CASRISGGETQYF. The CDR3 nucleotides read TGTGCCAGCAGGATCTCAGGTGGAGAGACCCAGTACTTC.

The J gene is TRBJ2-7, the V gene TRBV5-1, with TRBD1 identical over 9 bases. This CDR3 is built from 14 residues. The germline gives CDR1 SGHRS, CDR2 YFSETQ. After removal of 1 base from V and 2 bases from J, the junction contained 1 base not matched to a gene. The CDR3 reads CASSLTGGPYEQYF. For the CDR3, the DNA is TGCGCCAGCAGCTTGACAGGGGGCCCCTACGAGCAGTACTTC.

The J gene is TRBJ2-7, the V gene TRBV6-6, with 10 nucleotides matching TRBD2. The CDR3 spans 13 residues. CDR1 is MNHNY and CDR2 is SVGAGI in the germline V gene (reference sequence). V lost 8 bases, J lost 2 bases, and 3 bases stayed unmatched. The CDR3 coding sequence is TGTGCCAGCGCTAGCGGGAGACCCTACGAGCAGTACTTC. It is translated as CASASGRPYEQYF.

This rearrangement joins TRBV15 to TRBJ1-4; D is unclear. Germline CDR1 and CDR2: LNHNV and YYDKDF (reference sequence). This CDR3 spans 12 amino acids. Deletions cut 0 bases from V and 8 bases from J, with 4 bases between. The CDR3 nucleotides are TGTGCCACCAGCAGAGATAGCGAAAAACTGTTTTTT. It is translated as CATSRDSEKLFF.

V usage is TRBV4-1 and J usage is TRBJ2-7, with 7 bases identical to TRBD1. Unmatched junction bases numbered 7, after V lost 1 base and J lost 1 base. The germline CDR1 and CDR2 sequences are MGHRA and YSYEKL. CDR3 length equals 16 residues. As DNA, the CDR3 is TGCGCCAGCAGCCAAGGATACAGGGGCCGATCCTACGAGCAGTACTTC. This gives the protein CASSQGYRGRSYEQYF.

The chain is built from TRBV28 and TRBJ2-7, with a possible D match to TRBD1 (6 bases). This CDR3 region has 15 residues. Deletions cut 5 bases from V and 0 bases from J, with 14 bases between. The germline CDR1 and CDR2 sequences are MDHEN and SYDVKM. The CDR3: CASSPYMDSSYEQYF. The CDR3 bases are TGTGCCAGCAGTCCATACATGGACAGCTCCTACGAGCAGTACTTC.

The V gene is TRBV6-5, the J gene TRBJ2-7, with 10 bases that match TRBD1. CDR3 length: 14 residues. CDR1 is MNHEY, CDR2 SVGAGI, per germline. The V gene end was trimmed by 7 bases and the J gene end by 3 bases; junction bases not matched to a gene: 6. The CDR3, as DNA: TGTGCCAGCAATGGACAGGGGGGAATCTACGAGCAGTACTTC. Protein: CASNGQGGIYEQYF.

This clone appeared once. The genes are TRBV19 and TRBJ2-7, with 7 nucleotides matching TRBD1. The CDR3 contains 14 residues. Germline values: CDR1 LNHDA, CDR2 SQIVND (reference sequence). V dropped 6 bases and J dropped 2; count of bases not matched to a gene: 7. The CDR3 spells CASSPKGQAYEQYF. The CDR3 DNA is TGTGCCAGTAGCCCAAAAGGACAGGCCTACGAGCAGTACTTC.

In nucleotides, the CDR3 is TGTGCCAGCAGCTTGACTAGCGGGAACACCGGGGAGCTGTTTTTT. The encoded protein is CASSLTSGNTGELFF. V usage is TRBV11-2 and J usage is TRBJ2-2; TRBD2 matches 9 bases. Losses at the gene ends were 3 bases for V and 1 base for J; bases not matched to a gene: 0. Germline V gives CDR1 SGHAT, CDR2 FQNNGV. The CDR3 sequence is 15 residues long.

The V call is TRBV9, the J call TRBJ2-3; TRBD2 might be the D (5 bases). Trimming took off 0 bases at V and 0 bases at J, with 14 bases between the two ends. The CDR3 is 17 residues long. Germline V gene data show CDR1 as SGDLS and CDR2 as YYNGEE. The CDR3 sequence is CASSVVGVYASTDTQYF. As DNA, the CDR3 is TGTGCCAGCAGCGTAGTCGGGGTCTATGCTAGCACAGATACGCAGTATTTT.

The chain carries TRBV7-2 and TRBJ2-1, with D possibly being TRBD1 or TRBD2 (5 bases each). Germline CDR1 and CDR2: SGHTA and FQGNSA. V was shortened by 1 base and J by 15 bases, with 22 bases between the two germline ends. The CDR3 has 15 residues. The CDR3 DNA reads TGTGCCAGCAGCTTAGAAGGAGCGAGCCCAGGGAGCACGTTCTTC. Protein sequence: CASSLEGASPGSTFF.

The V and J genes are TRBV18 and TRBJ1-1; D is ambiguous. Germline V lookup: CDR1 KGHSH, CDR2 LQKENI. Between the trimmed V and J ends, which lost 0 bases and 1 base, there was a span of 3 bases. The CDR3 totals 13 residues. CDR3 sequence (DNA): TGTGCCAGCTCACCACCGAGGAACACTGAAGCTTTCTTT. This codes for CASSPPRNTEAFF.

This chain's CDR3 is CASRRLAGRTDTQYF. The DNA for the CDR3 is TGTGCCAGTCGACGACTAGCGGGGCGCACAGATACGCAGTATTTT. The V gene is TRBV27, the J gene TRBJ2-3, with 11 positions matching TRBD2. Germline loops: CDR1 MNHEY, CDR2 SMNVEV (reference sequence). The CDR3 spans 15 residues. J gave up 1 base and V 9 bases, and 6 bases lay outside the gene matches.

This sequence joins TRBV21-1 and TRBJ2-7; the table's D gene call, TRBD2, was not cross checked with the DNA. TRBV21-1 corresponds to a pseudogene. This CDR3 is 14 amino acids long. The CDR3 DNA sequence: TGTGCCAGCAGCAAAGGGACGGAGGGCTACGAGCAGTACTTC. Translated, it gives CASSKGTEGYEQYF.

V gene TRBV28 combines with J gene TRBJ2-1, with no clear D. The V gene lost 4 bases and the J gene lost 3 bases, with 16 bases spanning the gap. There are 16 residues in the CDR3. The germline V gene encodes CDR1 MDHEN and CDR2 SYDVKM. CDR3 residues: CASSSPFRVGYNEQFF. For the CDR3, the DNA is TGTGCCAGCAGTTCCCCTTTCCGGGTTGGCTACAATGAGCAGTTCTTC.

The J gene is TRBJ2-1, the V gene TRBV20-1; D is ambiguous. Germline CDR1 reads DFQATT; CDR2 reads SNEGSKA (reference sequence). V lost 3 bases and J lost 9, with 9 bases in between. The CDR3 covers 11 residues. The CDR3 sequence: CSASRASEQFF. As DNA, the CDR3 is TGCAGTGCTAGTCGGGCTTCTGAGCAGTTCTTC.

The rearrangement uses TRBV6-4 and TRBJ2-1; 10 bases line up with TRBD2. Germline CDR1 and CDR2: MRHNA and SNTAGT. Germline trimming cut 7 bases from V and 9 bases from J; bases unmatched to any gene: 9. The CDR3 contains 14 residues. CDR3 sequence (DNA): TGTGCCAGCAAGTACGGTGGACTAGCGGTTGAGCAGTTCTTC. It is translated as CASKYGGLAVEQFF.

The rearrangement links TRBV2 to TRBJ1-5, with 8 bases identical to TRBD1. The germline V gene has CDR1 SNHLY and CDR2 FYNNEI. After removal of 5 bases from V and 2 bases from J, the junction contained 8 bases not matched to a gene. The CDR3 is 16 residues long. The CDR3 DNA reads TGTGCCAGCAGTCCGGACAGGGTGGGAGGCAATCAGCCCCAGCATTTT. Residues: CASSPDRVGGNQPQHF. The whole variable domain, filled in from reference TRBV2 and TRBJ1-5, reads EPEVTQTPSHQVTQMGQEVILRCVPISNHLYFYWYRQILGQKVEFLVSFYNNEISEKSEIFDDQFSVERPDGSNFTLKIRSTKLEDSAMYFCASSPDRVGGNQPQHFGDGTRLSIL.

The chain recombines TRBV10-3 with TRBJ2-1; 13 bases are a match to TRBD2. The V segment lost 3 bases and the J segment 6 bases; nucleotides outside the gene matches: 2. CDR1 ENHRY and CDR2 SYGVKD come from the germline V gene. The CDR3 totals 15 residues. The CDR3 DNA reads as TGTGCCATCAGTGATGGGACTAGCGGGACCAATGAGCAGTTCTTC. It is translated as CAISDGTSGTNEQFF.

Written as DNA, the CDR3 is TGTGCCAGTAGTATATTAGGACTAGCGGGAATCGACGAGCAGTACTTC. Protein: CASSILGLAGIDEQYF. The rearrangement links TRBV19 to TRBJ2-7, with 12 bases fitting TRBD2. The CDR3 runs to 16 residues. Germline lookup yields CDR1 LNHDA and CDR2 SQIVND (reference sequence). The ends lost 2 bases at V and 5 bases at J; junction bases unmatched: 7.

CDR3 sequence: CASSWDRDQPQHF. The CDR3 coding sequence is TGCGCCAGCAGCTGGGACAGGGACCAGCCCCAGCATTTT. The J gene is TRBJ1-5, the V gene TRBV5-1; 9 bases map to TRBD1. CDR1 is SGHRS and CDR2 is YFSETQ in the germline V gene. With 3 bases clipped from V and 7 bases from J, the junction kept 2 bases outside the gene matches. CDR3 size: 13 residues.

The rearrangement joins TRBV5-5 to TRBJ2-2; a weak D match, TRBD2 (6 bases). This CDR3 region has 16 residues. The V end lost 4 bases, the J end lost 1 base, and 14 bases lay between the germline ends. The germline V gene has CDR1 SGHKS and CDR2 YYEKEE (reference sequence). The DNA of the CDR3 is TGTGCCAGCAGCCCGGGACTCCTACTGAACACCGGGGAGCTGTTTTTT. It is translated as CASSPGLLLNTGELFF.

The chain couples TRBV5-1 to TRBJ1-2; no firm D call. The CDR3 totals 14 residues. The V end was cut by 4 bases, the J end by 8 bases, with 18 bases between. Germline V gives CDR1 SGHRS, CDR2 YFSETQ. CDR3 bases: TGCGCCAGCAGCCCCGTCGCGGGGATCTACGGCTACACCTTC. Translation: CASSPVAGIYGYTF. Complete variable domain (other parts from reference TRBV5-1 and TRBJ1-2): KAGVTQTPRYLIKTRGQQVTLSCSPISGHRSVSWYQQTPGQGLQFLFEYFSETQRNKGNFPGRFSGRQFSNSRSEMNVSTLELGDSALYLCASSPVAGIYGYTFGSGTRLTVV.

A note on this clone: This specimen includes other DNA sequences encoding the same CDR3. V usage is TRBV7-9 and J usage is TRBJ2-7; D not certain. The CDR3 sequence is 11 residues long. The V and J ends lost 3 bases and 3 bases respectively, with 3 bases between them. The germline gives CDR1 SEHNR, CDR2 FQNEAQ (reference sequence). The CDR3 DNA is TGTGCCAGCAGCTTGGACTACGAGCAGTACTTC. It encodes CASSLDYEQYF.